A selection of T cell receptor beta chains follows, all from one sample in a study of CD8+ T cells in alopecia areata. The repertoire was sequenced with immunoSEQ multiplex PCR; TCRdb's copy has only in-frame clones and lacks some. This sample has approximately 200,000 clones, with about 60% found just once. This material consisted of CD4+ T cells sorted from blood, taken at week 4, from a patient treated with tofacitinib. These receptor sequences come from a human donor with alopecia areata. Both conserved end residues are part of each CDR3. The D gene is left open where the match is weak. Clone size appears in some rows only: once, few, many, or a class for an expanded clone.

J gene: TRBJ2-2; clone size: NA; D gene: NA; V gene: TRBV11-2; CDR3 protein: CASIQPREPTTGELFF; CDR3 DNA: TGTGCCAGCATCCAGCCACGGGAGCCTACCACCGGGGAGCTGTTTTTT
J gene: TRBJ1-2; clone size: few; D gene: NA; V gene: TRBV7-9; CDR3 protein: CASSLGGGYTF; CDR3 DNA: TGTGCCAGCAGCCTCGGGGGTGGCTACACCTTC
J gene: TRBJ2-1; clone size: NA; D gene: TRBD2; V gene: TRBV7-2; CDR3 protein: CASSLSLAGGEAEQFF; CDR3 DNA: TGTGCCAGCAGCTTGTCCCTAGCGGGAGGTGAGGCTGAGCAGTTCTTC
J gene: TRBJ1-1; clone size: NA; D gene: NA; V gene: TRBV5-1; CDR3 protein: CASSLVAKPNTEAFF; CDR3 DNA: TGCGCCAGCAGCTTGGTGGCCAAACCGAACACTGAAGCTTTCTTT
J gene: TRBJ1-4; clone size: NA; D gene: NA; V gene: TRBV10-3; CDR3 protein: CAISEGQLEKLFF; CDR3 DNA: TGTGCCATCAGTGAGGGACAGCTAGAAAAACTGTTTTTT
J gene: TRBJ1-1; clone size: few; D gene: NA; V gene: TRBV5-1; CDR3 protein: CASSEQLNTEAFF; CDR3 DNA: TGCGCCAGCAGCGAACAGCTGAACACTGAAGCTTTCTTT
J gene: TRBJ2-1; clone size: NA; D gene: TRBD2; V gene: TRBV9; CDR3 protein: CASSPRLAEYNEQFF; CDR3 DNA: TGTGCCAGCAGCCCCCGACTAGCGGAATACAATGAGCAGTTCTTC
J gene: TRBJ2-6; clone size: NA; D gene: NA; V gene: TRBV19; CDR3 protein: CASSMGTRGANVLTF; CDR3 DNA: TGTGCCAGTAGTATGGGGACTCGGGGGGCCAACGTCCTGACTTTC
J gene: TRBJ2-3; clone size: NA; D gene: TRBD2; V gene: TRBV7-8; CDR3 protein: CASSLVERETSDTQYF; CDR3 DNA: TGTGCCAGCAGCTTAGTGGAGCGGGAGACGTCAGATACGCAGTATTTT
J gene: TRBJ2-3; clone size: NA; D gene: NA; V gene: TRBV5-1; CDR3 protein: CASRGGASTDTQYF; CDR3 DNA: TGCGCCAGCCGGGGCGGAGCAAGCACAGATACGCAGTATTTT
J gene: TRBJ2-5; clone size: NA; D gene: TRBD2; V gene: TRBV30; CDR3 protein: CACGRETQYF; CDR3 DNA: TGTGCCTGCGGGAGGGAGACCCAGTACTTC
J gene: TRBJ1-1; clone size: NA; D gene: NA; V gene: TRBV19; CDR3 protein: CASSIARGHTEAFF; CDR3 DNA: TGTGCCAGTAGTATCGCCAGGGGCCACACTGAAGCTTTCTTT
J gene: TRBJ1-2; clone size: NA; D gene: TRBD1; V gene: TRBV7-6; CDR3 protein: CASSPGTGYGYTF; CDR3 DNA: TGTGCCAGCAGCCCCGGGACAGGCTATGGCTACACCTTC
J gene: TRBJ1-2; clone size: NA; D gene: NA; V gene: TRBV4-3; CDR3 protein: CASSQAFGGPPYYGYTF; CDR3 DNA: TGCGCCAGCAGCCAAGCCTTTGGGGGTCCTCCTTACTATGGCTACACCTTC
J gene: TRBJ2-5; clone size: NA; D gene: NA; V gene: TRBV11-2; CDR3 protein: CASSLISDRSQETQYF; CDR3 DNA: TGTGCCAGCAGCTTAATATCAGACAGGAGCCAAGAGACCCAGTACTTC
J gene: TRBJ2-1; clone size: few; D gene: NA; V gene: TRBV30; CDR3 protein: CAWSAQGNEQFF; CDR3 DNA: TGTGCCTGGAGTGCCCAGGGGAATGAGCAGTTCTTC
J gene: TRBJ1-3; clone size: NA; D gene: NA; V gene: TRBV30; CDR3 protein: CAWSVSRVTGNTIYF; CDR3 DNA: TGTGCCTGGAGTGTATCTCGGGTTACTGGAAACACCATATATTTT
J gene: TRBJ2-1; clone size: few; D gene: NA; V gene: TRBV6-1; CDR3 protein: CASSDFGDTYNEQFF; CDR3 DNA: TGTGCCAGCAGTGACTTCGGAGACACCTACAATGAGCAGTTCTTC
J gene: TRBJ2-7; clone size: NA; D gene: NA; V gene: TRBV29-1; CDR3 protein: CSVTGTSYEQYF; CDR3 DNA: TGCAGCGTTACCGGGACAAGCTACGAGCAGTACTTC
J gene: TRBJ2-2; clone size: NA; D gene: NA; V gene: TRBV29-1; CDR3 protein: CSVGSFGELFF; CDR3 DNA: TGCAGCGTTGGGTCCTTTGGGGAGCTGTTTTTT
J gene: TRBJ2-7; clone size: NA; D gene: NA; V gene: TRBV6-5; CDR3 protein: CASRRDGTTYEQYF; CDR3 DNA: TGTGCCAGCAGGCGGGACGGGACGACCTACGAGCAGTACTTC
J gene: TRBJ2-5; clone size: NA; D gene: NA; V gene: TRBV7-2; CDR3 protein: CASSSGGETQYF; CDR3 DNA: TGTGCCAGCAGCTCGGGCGGGGAGACCCAGTACTTC
J gene: TRBJ1-4; clone size: NA; D gene: TRBD1; V gene: TRBV23-1; CDR3 protein: CARSRNGDRGLAEKLFF; CDR3 DNA: TGCGCCAGGAGCCGGAACGGGGACAGGGGTTTGGCTGAAAAACTGTTTTTT
J gene: TRBJ1-5; clone size: NA; D gene: NA; V gene: TRBV28; CDR3 protein: CASSPWGGQPQHF; CDR3 DNA: TGTGCCAGCAGTCCTTGGGGTGGACAGCCCCAGCATTTT
J gene: TRBJ2-3; clone size: NA; D gene: NA; V gene: TRBV7-9; CDR3 protein: CASSFGGPSTDTQYF; CDR3 DNA: TGTGCCAGCAGCTTCGGCGGACCCAGCACAGATACGCAGTATTTT
J gene: TRBJ2-5; clone size: few; D gene: TRBD1; V gene: TRBV27; CDR3 protein: CASKRTGREETQYF; CDR3 DNA: TGTGCCAGCAAAAGGACAGGCAGGGAGGAGACCCAGTACTTC
J gene: TRBJ2-7; clone size: once; D gene: NA; V gene: TRBV30; CDR3 protein: CAWSVNSQSEQYF; CDR3 DNA: TGTGCCTGGAGTGTAAACTCACAGAGCGAGCAGTACTTC
J gene: TRBJ2-7; clone size: once; D gene: NA; V gene: TRBV29-1; CDR3 protein: CSVASQAYEQYF; CDR3 DNA: TGCAGCGTTGCCAGTCAGGCCTACGAGCAGTACTTC
J gene: TRBJ2-3; clone size: NA; D gene: NA; V gene: TRBV19; CDR3 protein: CASSQTSTDTQYF; CDR3 DNA: TGTGCCAGTAGTCAGACTAGCACAGATACGCAGTATTTT
J gene: TRBJ2-3; clone size: NA; D gene: TRBD1; V gene: TRBV27; CDR3 protein: CASSLSQGPIGTGTQYF; CDR3 DNA: TGTGCCAGCAGTTTATCCCAGGGTCCAATCGGGACAGGTACGCAGTATTTT
J gene: TRBJ2-2; clone size: NA; D gene: NA; V gene: TRBV6-1; CDR3 protein: CASSGSRTGGELFF; CDR3 DNA: TGTGCCAGCAGTGGATCGCGGACCGGGGGGGAGCTGTTTTTT
J gene: TRBJ2-2; clone size: few; D gene: NA; V gene: TRBV29-1; CDR3 protein: CSVEDGPDWMFF; CDR3 DNA: TGCAGCGTTGAAGATGGGCCGGATTGGATGTTTTTT
J gene: TRBJ2-5; clone size: few; D gene: NA; V gene: TRBV7-3; CDR3 protein: CASSSSGAQRGETQYF; CDR3 DNA: TGTGCCAGCAGCTCATCAGGGGCCCAGCGGGGAGAGACCCAGTACTTC
J gene: TRBJ1-2; clone size: NA; D gene: TRBD1; V gene: TRBV7-8; CDR3 protein: CASSLATGKNYGYTF; CDR3 DNA: TGTGCCAGCAGCTTAGCGACAGGGAAGAACTATGGCTACACCTTC
J gene: TRBJ2-7; clone size: few; D gene: TRBD1; V gene: TRBV29-1; CDR3 protein: CSVEVPDRAHEQYF; CDR3 DNA: TGCAGCGTTGAAGTTCCGGACAGGGCCCACGAGCAGTACTTC
J gene: TRBJ2-5; clone size: NA; D gene: TRBD1; V gene: TRBV7-9; CDR3 protein: CASSRQGAGETQYF; CDR3 DNA: TGTGCCAGCAGCCGACAGGGTGCGGGAGAGACCCAGTACTTC
J gene: TRBJ1-2; clone size: few; D gene: NA; V gene: TRBV6-5; CDR3 protein: CASTPYRANYGYTF; CDR3 DNA: TGTGCCAGCACGCCCTACAGGGCTAACTATGGCTACACCTTC
J gene: TRBJ2-1; clone size: NA; D gene: NA; V gene: TRBV15; CDR3 protein: CATRRASGVYNEQFF; CDR3 DNA: TGTGCCACCCGCAGGGCATCGGGGGTCTACAATGAGCAGTTCTTC
J gene: TRBJ2-5; clone size: many; D gene: NA; V gene: TRBV12-5; CDR3 protein: CASGLGSETQYF; CDR3 DNA: TGTGCTAGTGGTTTGGGATCGGAAACCCAGTACTTC
J gene: TRBJ1-2; clone size: once; D gene: NA; V gene: TRBV30; CDR3 protein: CAWSVSDGYTF; CDR3 DNA: TGTGCCTGGAGTGTATCCGATGGCTACACCTTC
J gene: TRBJ1-5; clone size: few; D gene: TRBD1; V gene: TRBV9; CDR3 protein: CASSQGQGGQPQHF; CDR3 DNA: TGTGCCAGCAGCCAGGGACAGGGCGGACAGCCCCAGCATTTT
J gene: TRBJ1-1; clone size: NA; D gene: NA; V gene: TRBV20-1; CDR3 protein: CSASDTEAFF; CDR3 DNA: TGCAGTGCTAGCGACACTGAAGCTTTCTTT
J gene: TRBJ1-2; clone size: NA; D gene: NA; V gene: TRBV30; CDR3 protein: CAWRVGRGDGYTF; CDR3 DNA: TGTGCCTGGAGGGTTGGGCGAGGGGACGGCTACACCTTC
J gene: TRBJ1-3; clone size: NA; D gene: TRBD1; V gene: TRBV29-1; CDR3 protein: CSVQGQLEGNTIYF; CDR3 DNA: TGCAGCGTTCAGGGACAGCTTGAGGGGAACACCATATATTTT
J gene: TRBJ2-2; clone size: NA; D gene: NA; V gene: TRBV20-1; CDR3 protein: CSASSGGELFF; CDR3 DNA: TGCAGTGCTAGCTCAGGGGGGGAGCTGTTTTTT
J gene: TRBJ2-3; clone size: few; D gene: NA; V gene: TRBV20-1; CDR3 protein: CSAGRSRTQYF; CDR3 DNA: TGCAGTGCTGGACGCTCACGTACGCAGTATTTT
J gene: TRBJ1-2; clone size: once; D gene: NA; V gene: TRBV9; CDR3 protein: CASSRLGANTF; CDR3 DNA: TGTGCCAGCAGTCGTCTCGGAGCAAACACCTTC
J gene: TRBJ2-1; clone size: NA; D gene: NA; V gene: TRBV7-9; CDR3 protein: CASSLSRRAVYNEQFF; CDR3 DNA: TGTGCCAGCAGCTTGTCCCGACGGGCTGTCTACAATGAGCAGTTCTTC
J gene: TRBJ2-7; clone size: NA; D gene: NA; V gene: TRBV2; CDR3 protein: CASSAGAGSYEQYF; CDR3 DNA: TGTGCCAGCTCAGCAGGGGCCGGTTCCTACGAGCAGTACTTC
J gene: TRBJ2-1; clone size: few; D gene: NA; V gene: TRBV7-9; CDR3 protein: CASSRAEIQFF; CDR3 DNA: TGTGCCAGCAGCCGGGCCGAAATTCAGTTCTTC